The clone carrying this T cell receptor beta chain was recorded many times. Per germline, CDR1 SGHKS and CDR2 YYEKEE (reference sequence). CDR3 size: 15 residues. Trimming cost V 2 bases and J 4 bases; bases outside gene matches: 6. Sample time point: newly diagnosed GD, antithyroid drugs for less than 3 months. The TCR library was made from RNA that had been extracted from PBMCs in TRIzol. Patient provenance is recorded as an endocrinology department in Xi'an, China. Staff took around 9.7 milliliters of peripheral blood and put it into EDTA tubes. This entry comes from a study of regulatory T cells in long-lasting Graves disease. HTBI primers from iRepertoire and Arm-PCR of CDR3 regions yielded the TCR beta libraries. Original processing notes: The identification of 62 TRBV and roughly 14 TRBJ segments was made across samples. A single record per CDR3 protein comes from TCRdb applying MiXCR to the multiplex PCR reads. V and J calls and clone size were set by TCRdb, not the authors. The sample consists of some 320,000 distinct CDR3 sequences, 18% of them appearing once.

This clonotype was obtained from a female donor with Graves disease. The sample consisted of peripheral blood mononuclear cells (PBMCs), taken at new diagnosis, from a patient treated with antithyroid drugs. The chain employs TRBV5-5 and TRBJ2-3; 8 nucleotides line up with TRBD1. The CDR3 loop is CASSFTGGEADTQYF. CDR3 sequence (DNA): TGTGCCAGCAGCTTTACAGGGGGAGAGGCAGATACGCAGTATTTT.